The clone carrying this T cell receptor beta chain was counted many times. As yet, its antigen is unknown. This CDR3 contains 16 residues. V lost 4 bases and J lost 4; bases outside the gene matches: 9. Germline V gives CDR1 SGHTA, CDR2 FQGNSA. These data come from a study of T cell repertoires in cytomegalovirus infection. Study overall: Through public TCR beta signatures, both CMV infection and matching HLA type were indicated.

Each CDR3 protein gets one entry after TCRdb re-called the reads with MiXCR. The repertoire consists of more than 200,000 distinct CDR3 sequences, with around 8.7% occurring once and the leading ten covering more than 12%. Points from the study as a whole: HLA-C-restricted CMV clonotypes gave the most frequent clonotype in two of eight donors. Pooled public TCR beta family frequency picked out CMV carriers with the relevant HLA.

The chain employs TRBV7-2 and TRBJ2-1, with 8 nucleotides matching TRBD1. The material sequenced was PBMCs. The receptor was derived from a human donor in good health (CMV status not recorded). Some clones in this sample may be carry-over from other donors' samples. The CDR3 nucleotides read TGTGCCAGCAGCTCCAGGGTGACAGGGGATTACAATGAGCAGTTCTTC. Translation: CASSSRVTGDYNEQFF.